Following are 15 T cell receptor beta chains from one sample sequenced in a study of regulatory T cells in long-lasting Graves disease. The time point denotes: persistent/refractory GD, antithyroid drugs over 5 years with positive TRAb. Generation of the TCR library employed RNA extracted from PBMCs. To make TCR beta libraries, researchers used iRepertoire HTBI primers and Arm-PCR of CDR3 regions. TCRdb re-analysed the multiplex PCR reads in MiXCR, keeping a single row per CDR3 protein. Here the sample spans 300,000 to 350,000 distinct CDR3 sequences, around 19% being singletons. The sequencing used peripheral blood mononuclear cells (PBMCs), collected when the disease was refractory, from a patient treated with antithyroid drugs. These receptors were taken from a female donor with Graves disease.

This clonotype was seen ten or more times. This chain joins TRBV27 and TRBJ2-7, with 7 bases lining up with TRBD2. CDR1 and CDR2 from the germline V gene are MNHEY and SMNVEV (reference sequence). The CDR3 covers 15 residues. J gave up 3 bases and V 4 bases, and 9 bases lay outside the gene matches. CDR3 bases: TGTGCCAGCAGTTCTCCGGATAGCGGGTTCTACGAGCAGTACTTC. It yields the protein CASSSPDSGFYEQYF.

The chain employs TRBV5-8 and TRBJ2-5; TRBD2 aligns across 13 bases. Germline-derived CDR1 and CDR2 are SGHTS and YDEGEE. The CDR3 spans 16 residues. With V trimmed by 5 bases and J by 3 bases, 7 bases remained unmatched. CDR3 sequence: CASRPGTSGAKETQYF. The CDR3 DNA reads as TGTGCCAGCAGACCCGGGACTAGCGGGGCCAAAGAGACCCAGTACTTC.

Of note for this clonotype: A junction boundary mismatches the germline segment, possibly from a read error. This sequence joins TRBV2 and TRBJ1-2; the match to TRBD1 covers 8 bases. The V gene's germline CDR1 is SNHLY and CDR2 FYNNEI. The CDR3 runs 18 residues. CDR3 coding DNA: TGTACCAGCAGTGGCAGATATAGCCCGGGACAGGCCGACTATGGCTACACCTTC. Amino acid sequence: CTSSGRYSPGQADYGYTF.

This clonotype was seen at least ten times. The CDR3 bases are TGTGCCAGCAGCTCCCGGGACAAAACCTACGAGCAGTACTTC. Protein: CASSSRDKTYEQYF. This sequence joins TRBV7-9 and TRBJ2-7, with D possibly matching TRBD1 (6 bases). Per the germline V gene, CDR1 is SEHNR and CDR2 is FQNEAQ (reference sequence). V dropped 4 bases and J dropped 2 bases, with 12 bases sitting between them. This CDR3 contains 14 residues.

This clonotype appeared many times. The chain couples TRBV19 to TRBJ1-1; 11 bases align to TRBD1. With 4 bases clipped from V and 5 bases from J, the junction kept 6 bases outside the gene matches. There are 15 residues in the CDR3. CDR1 LNHDA and CDR2 SQIVND come from the germline V gene (reference sequence). CDR3 sequence reads: CASSKGQGVRTEAFF. The CDR3 region has the DNA TGTGCCAGTAGTAAGGGACAGGGGGTTCGTACTGAAGCTTTCTTT.

This clonotype was detected only a few times. The J gene is TRBJ2-7, the V gene TRBV20-1; 7 bases map to TRBD1. The CDR3 loop spans 16 amino acids. The V gene's germline CDR1 is DFQATT and CDR2 SNEGSKA (reference sequence). The junction had 8 bases not matched to a gene; V was cut back by 0 bases and J by 0 bases. The CDR3 here is CSAREPGTVGSYEQYF. The CDR3 nucleotides read TGCAGTGCTAGAGAGCCTGGGACAGTGGGCTCCTACGAGCAGTACTTC.

The chain uses TRBV5-4 and TRBJ1-1; tentative D call: TRBD1 (5 bases). V was trimmed by 3 bases and J by 3 bases, leaving 18 bases between them. The CDR3 spans 16 residues. Looked up from germline, CDR1 is SGHNT and CDR2 is YYREEE (reference sequence). Here the CDR3 reads CASSSDPTSGHTEAFF. In nucleotides, the CDR3 is TGTGCCAGCAGCTCAGACCCAACCTCAGGGCACACTGAAGCTTTCTTT.

With respect to this clonotype: A read error may be the cause here, since a much bigger clone is one base away. The V call is TRBV24-1, the J call TRBJ1-1, with 9 bases matching TRBD1. This CDR3 has 15 amino acids. Germline V CDR1 and CDR2: KGHDR, SFDVKD. This CDR3 reads CTTSDSTGGNTEAFF. CDR3 DNA: TGTACCACCAGTGATTCTACAGGGGGCAACACTGAAGCTTTCTTT.

This clonotype was recorded many times. This chain links TRBV5-1 with TRBJ1-1; possibly TRBD1 for D (5 bases). V lost 4 bases to trimming and J lost 1 base, with 23 bases between them. This CDR3 is 18 amino acids long. The germline gives CDR1 SGHRS, CDR2 YFSETQ. The CDR3 sequence: CASSEVALGALGNTEAFF. The CDR3 nucleotides read TGCGCCAGCAGCGAGGTTGCGTTAGGGGCGCTGGGGAACACTGAAGCTTTCTTT.

In its sample, this clonotype was seen a few times. This chain uses TRBV6-1 with TRBJ2-7; unclear D gene. Germline V CDR1 and CDR2: MNHNS, SASEGT. Trimming removed 0 bases from V and 2 bases from J, with 11 bases in between. This CDR3 region has 15 residues. CDR3 sequence: CASSEAPTVPYEQYF. CDR3 nucleotides: TGTGCCAGCAGTGAAGCCCCTACAGTACCCTACGAGCAGTACTTC.

The chain uses TRBV5-4 and TRBJ1-5; 8 bases align to TRBD1. V was clipped by 5 bases and J by 4 bases; unmatched bases: 8. CDR1 is SGHNT, CDR2 YYREEE, per germline (reference sequence). This CDR3 is built from 15 residues. The CDR3 DNA reads TGTGCCAGCAGACCTGGACAGGGCGGTAATCAGCCCCAGCATTTT. Its translation is CASRPGQGGNQPQHF.

Of note for this clonotype: A much larger clone differs by one base, so this may be a read error. The chain joins TRBV3-1 to TRBJ1-1; no clear D. CDR3 size: 10 residues. Germline V gene sequence: CDR1 LGHDT, CDR2 YNNKEL (reference sequence). The CDR3 region has the DNA TGTGCCAGCGGCCAAGATTGGGGTCTCTTT. It translates to CASGQDWGLF.

This clonotype was detected many times. The chain joins TRBV7-9 to TRBJ1-1, with D uncertain. The germline V and J ends were trimmed by 5 bases and 4 bases, with 8 bases remaining between them. CDR3 length equals 12 residues. Germline CDR1 is SEHNR and CDR2 is FQNEAQ (reference sequence). The CDR3 region has the DNA TGTGCCAGCAGCCATGGAGGCACTGAAGCTTTCTTT. Protein product: CASSHGGTEAFF.

This clonotype was picked up many times. The rearrangement links TRBV18 to TRBJ1-2, with D unclear. CDR3 length: 14 amino acids. Germline values: CDR1 KGHSH, CDR2 LQKENI. The V end lost 1 base, the J end lost 4 bases, and 10 bases lay between the germline ends. The CDR3: CASSPQGGIYGYTF. CDR3 in DNA: TGTGCCAGCTCACCACAGGGCGGAATCTATGGCTACACCTTC.

This clonotype was counted at least ten times. CDR3 in amino acids: CASSFRGPSNQPQHF. CDR3 DNA: TGTGCCAGCAGTTTTAGGGGGCCGAGCAATCAGCCCCAGCATTTT. The chain couples TRBV6-5 to TRBJ1-5; 7 bases are a match to TRBD1. CDR1 and CDR2 from the germline V gene are MNHEY and SVGAGI. J gave up 1 base and V 4 bases, and 4 bases lay outside the gene matches. The CDR3 loop spans 15 amino acids.